Listed below are T cell receptor beta chains from one sample, sequenced in a study of cytomegalovirus exposure and HLA in healthy donors. Method: immunoSEQ multiplex PCR; TCRdb's copy keeps in-frame clones and lacks some. The sample holds approximately 120,000 clones, approximately 79% seen once. Sequencing was done on a sample of PBMCs. These TCRs come from a man under 40 in good health and CMV-seronegative. The CDR3 runs from the conserved cysteine through the conserved F or W. D genes are given only for firm matches. Clone size appears in some rows only: once, few, many, or a class for an expanded clone.

d_call j_call v_call clone_size cdr3_aa cdr3_nt
. TRBJ1-4 TRBV2 . CASSEQGIAKLFF TGTGCCAGCAGTGAACAGGGGATAGCAAAACTGTTTTTT
. TRBJ2-7 TRBV11-2 . CASSLAPTYEQYF TGTGCCAGCAGCTTAGCGCCTACCTACGAGCAGTACTTC
TRBD2 TRBJ2-1 TRBV2 . CASGLAGSREQFF TGTGCCAGCGGACTAGCTGGATCTCGGGAGCAGTTCTTC
. TRBJ2-5 TRBV7-9 . CASNRQALQETQYF TGTGCCAGCAACCGGCAGGCCCTTCAAGAGACCCAGTACTTC
TRBD1 TRBJ2-1 TRBV2 . CASTGTGYNEQFF TGTGCCAGCACGGGGACAGGGTACAATGAGCAGTTCTTC
TRBD1 TRBJ2-2 TRBV7-9 . CSSSRQGSTGELFF TGTTCCAGCAGTCGACAGGGATCCACCGGGGAGCTGTTTTTT
. TRBJ1-1 TRBV5-4 . CASSLLQGPPITEAFF TGTGCCAGCAGCTTGTTGCAGGGGCCCCCAATTACTGAAGCTTTCTTT
. TRBJ2-5 TRBV2 . CASRRDLQETQYF TGTGCCAGCAGGCGGGACTTACAAGAGACCCAGTACTTC
. TRBJ2-3 TRBV7-3 . CASSLASSTDTQYF TGTGCCAGCAGCTTGGCATCCTCCACAGATACGCAGTATTTT
TRBD1 TRBJ1-4 TRBV7-9 few CASGKPGQGGEKLFF TGTGCCAGCGGCAAACCGGGACAGGGGGGTGAAAAACTGTTTTTT
. TRBJ1-2 TRBV27 . CASSFTGPARGGYTF TGTGCCAGCAGTTTCACAGGGCCCGCGAGGGGAGGCTACACCTTC
. TRBJ2-7 TRBV2 . CASSAQGGGFYEQYF TGTGCCAGCAGTGCACAGGGCGGTGGTTTCTACGAGCAGTACTTC
TRBD1 TRBJ1-4 TRBV13 . CASSQRQGAFENEKLFF TGTGCCAGCAGCCAAAGACAGGGGGCTTTTGAAAATGAAAAACTGTTTTTT
. TRBJ1-5 TRBV30 . CAWSVDSGNQPQHF TGTGCCTGGAGTGTAGACAGCGGCAATCAGCCCCAGCATTTT
TRBD1 TRBJ1-1 TRBV11-2 . CASSSSDRANTEAFF TGTGCCAGCAGCTCCTCGGACAGGGCTAACACTGAAGCTTTCTTT
. TRBJ1-4 TRBV19 . CASSISQGPEKLFF TGTGCCAGTAGTATATCACAGGGTCCGGAAAAACTGTTTTTT
TRBD2 TRBJ2-2 TRBV5-1 . CASSSTSGWAGELFF TGCGCCAGCAGCTCGACTAGCGGGTGGGCCGGGGAGCTGTTTTTT
. TRBJ2-5 TRBV29-1 . CSVEALRGVQETQYF TGCAGCGTTGAAGCCCTGCGGGGAGTCCAAGAGACCCAGTACTTC
. TRBJ2-1 TRBV20-1 . CSALNHNEQFF TGCAGTGCACTTAACCACAATGAGCAGTTCTTC
. TRBJ2-1 TRBV13 . CASSLQGHEQFF TGTGCCAGCAGCCTACAGGGCCATGAGCAGTTCTTC
. TRBJ2-7 TRBV9 . CASSVGGDRGEQYF TGTGCCAGCAGCGTAGGCGGGGATCGAGGGGAGCAGTACTTC
. TRBJ2-3 TRBV7-7 . CASSLDAGTDTQYF TGTGCCAGCAGCTTAGACGCAGGGACAGATACGCAGTATTTT
. TRBJ2-2 TRBV5-1 . CASSLGQVTGELFF TGCGCCAGCAGCTTGGGTCAGGTGACCGGGGAGCTGTTTTTT
TRBD1 TRBJ1-3 TRBV5-1 . CASSLVQGYSGNTIYF TGCGCCAGCAGCTTGGTACAGGGGTACTCTGGAAACACCATATATTTT
. TRBJ2-7 TRBV11-2 . CASSLLENSYEQYF TGTGCCAGCAGCTTACTGGAGAACTCCTACGAGCAGTACTTC
. TRBJ2-1 TRBV4-3 few CASSQEDSEPYNEQFF TGCGCCAGCAGCCAAGAGGACTCAGAGCCCTACAATGAGCAGTTCTTC